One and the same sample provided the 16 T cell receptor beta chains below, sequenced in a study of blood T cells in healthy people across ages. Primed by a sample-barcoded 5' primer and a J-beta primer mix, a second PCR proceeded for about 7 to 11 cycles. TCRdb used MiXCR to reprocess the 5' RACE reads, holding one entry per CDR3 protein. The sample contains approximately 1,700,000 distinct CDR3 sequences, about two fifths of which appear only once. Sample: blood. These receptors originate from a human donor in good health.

The chain's CDR3 is CASRPGQVSYGYTF. For the CDR3, the DNA is TGTGCCAGTAGACCGGGACAGGTTTCCTATGGCTACACCTTC. This chain links TRBV19 with TRBJ1-2, with 8 nucleotides matching TRBD1. Germline trimming cut 6 bases from V and 4 bases from J; bases unmatched to any gene: 7. Germline CDR1 is LNHDA and CDR2 is SQIVND (reference sequence). The CDR3 length is 14 residues.

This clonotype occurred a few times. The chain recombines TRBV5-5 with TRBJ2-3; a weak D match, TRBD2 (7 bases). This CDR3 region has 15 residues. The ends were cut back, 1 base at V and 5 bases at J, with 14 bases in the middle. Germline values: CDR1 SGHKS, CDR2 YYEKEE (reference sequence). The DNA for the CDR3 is TGTGCCAGCAGCTTGTGGCGGGGGCGACAAGATACGCAGTATTTT. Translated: CASSLWRGRQDTQYF.

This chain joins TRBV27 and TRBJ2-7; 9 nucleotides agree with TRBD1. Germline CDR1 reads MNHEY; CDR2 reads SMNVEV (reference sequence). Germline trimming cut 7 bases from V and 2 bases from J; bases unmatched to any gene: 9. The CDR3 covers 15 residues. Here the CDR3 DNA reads TGTGCCAGCAAACTTACAGGGGGCGGAACCTACGAGCAGTACTTC. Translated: CASKLTGGGTYEQYF.

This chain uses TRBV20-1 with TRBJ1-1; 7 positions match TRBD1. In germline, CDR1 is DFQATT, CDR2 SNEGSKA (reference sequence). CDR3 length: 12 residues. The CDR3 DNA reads TGCAGCTACGCTCGAGGACAGGTCGCCGCTTTCTTT. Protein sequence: CSYARGQVAAFF.

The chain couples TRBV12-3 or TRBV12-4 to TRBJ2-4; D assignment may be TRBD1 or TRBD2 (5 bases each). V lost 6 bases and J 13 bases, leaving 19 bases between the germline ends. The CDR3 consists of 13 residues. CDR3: CASRMKGRRVQYF. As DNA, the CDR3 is TGTGCCAGCAGGATGAAGGGACGGCGGGTCCAGTACTTC.

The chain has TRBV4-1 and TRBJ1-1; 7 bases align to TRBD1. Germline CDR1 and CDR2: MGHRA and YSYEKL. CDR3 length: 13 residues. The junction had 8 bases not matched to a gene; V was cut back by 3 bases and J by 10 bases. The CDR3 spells CASSHDRAISAFF. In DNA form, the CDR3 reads TGCGCCAGCAGCCACGACAGGGCGATATCAGCTTTCTTT.

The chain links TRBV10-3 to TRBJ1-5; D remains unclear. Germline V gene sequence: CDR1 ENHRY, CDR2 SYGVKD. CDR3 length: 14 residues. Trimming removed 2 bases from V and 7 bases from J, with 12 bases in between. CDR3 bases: TGTGCCATCAGTGAGGGGCTGTTGGCCCAGCCCCAGCATTTT. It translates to CAISEGLLAQPQHF.

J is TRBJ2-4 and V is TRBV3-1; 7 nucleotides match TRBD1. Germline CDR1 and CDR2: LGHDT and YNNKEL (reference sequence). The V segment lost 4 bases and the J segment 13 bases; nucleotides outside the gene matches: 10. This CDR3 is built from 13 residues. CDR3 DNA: TGTGCCAGCAGCCCTACGAGACAGGGCAAGCAGTACTTC. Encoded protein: CASSPTRQGKQYF.

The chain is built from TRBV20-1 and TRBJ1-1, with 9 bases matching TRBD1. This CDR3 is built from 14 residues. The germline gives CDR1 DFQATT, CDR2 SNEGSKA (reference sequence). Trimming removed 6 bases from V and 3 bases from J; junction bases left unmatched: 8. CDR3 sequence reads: CSATRDREYTEAFF. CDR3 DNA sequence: TGCAGTGCAACCAGGGACAGGGAATACACTGAAGCTTTCTTT.

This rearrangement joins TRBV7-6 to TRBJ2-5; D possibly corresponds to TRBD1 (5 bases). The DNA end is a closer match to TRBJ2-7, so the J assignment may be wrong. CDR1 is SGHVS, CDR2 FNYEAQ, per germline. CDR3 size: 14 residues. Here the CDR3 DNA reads TGTGCCAGCAGCTTAGGCCCGCGACAGTACGAGCAGTACTTC. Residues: CASSLGPRQYEQYF.

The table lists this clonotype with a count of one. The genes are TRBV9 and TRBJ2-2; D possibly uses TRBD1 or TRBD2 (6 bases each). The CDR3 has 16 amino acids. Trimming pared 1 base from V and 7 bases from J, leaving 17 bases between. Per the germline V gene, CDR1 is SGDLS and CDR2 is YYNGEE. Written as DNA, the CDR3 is TGTGCCAGCAGCGTATTAGGGGGGCCGGGCATCGGGGAGCTGTTTTTT. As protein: CASSVLGGPGIGELFF.

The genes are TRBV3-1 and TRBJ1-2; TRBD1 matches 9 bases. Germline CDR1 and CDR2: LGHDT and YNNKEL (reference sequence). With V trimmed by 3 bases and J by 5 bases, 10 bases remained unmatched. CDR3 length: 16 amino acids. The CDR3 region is CASSHSDRGGRYGYTF. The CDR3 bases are TGTGCCAGCAGCCACTCAGACAGGGGGGGAAGGTATGGCTACACCTTC.

CDR3 nucleotides: TGTGCCAGCAGTCGACTAGCGGGGGATCTCTACGAGCAGTACTTC. This gives the protein CASSRLAGDLYEQYF. V and J are TRBV2 and TRBJ2-7; 12 nucleotides align to TRBD2. V shed 5 bases and J 3 bases; nucleotides not matched to a gene: 5. The CDR3 contains 15 residues. The germline gives CDR1 SNHLY, CDR2 FYNNEI.

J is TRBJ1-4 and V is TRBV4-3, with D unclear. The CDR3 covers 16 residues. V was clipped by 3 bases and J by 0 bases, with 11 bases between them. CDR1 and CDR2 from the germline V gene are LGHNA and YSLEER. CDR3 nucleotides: TGCGCCAGCAGCCAGGTCTGGGCTGCAACTAATGAAAAACTGTTTTTT. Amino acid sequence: CASSQVWAATNEKLFF.

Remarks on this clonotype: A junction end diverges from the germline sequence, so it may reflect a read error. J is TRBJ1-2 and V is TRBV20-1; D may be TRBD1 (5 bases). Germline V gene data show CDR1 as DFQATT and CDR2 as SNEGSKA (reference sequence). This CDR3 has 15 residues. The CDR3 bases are TGCGGTGCTAGCCTTCGGTCAGGGATAGTGGCGGGCTACACCTTC. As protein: CGASLRSGIVAGYTF.

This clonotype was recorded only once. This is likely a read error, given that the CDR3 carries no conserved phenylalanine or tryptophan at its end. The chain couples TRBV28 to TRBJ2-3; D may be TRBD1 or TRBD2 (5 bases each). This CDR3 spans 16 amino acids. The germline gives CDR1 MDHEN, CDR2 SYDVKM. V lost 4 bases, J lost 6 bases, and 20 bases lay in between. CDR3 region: CASSSAWGMETDTQYL. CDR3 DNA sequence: TGTGCCAGCAGTTCCGCCTGGGGGATGGAAACGGATACGCAGTATTTG.